Below are 8 T cell receptor beta chains sequenced from a single sample in a study of TIL therapy for anti-PD-1-resistant metastatic lung cancer. The libraries were made with immunoSEQ v3. The data were produced by immunoSEQ multiplex PCR, yet TCRdb's version contains in-frame clones alone and is incomplete. Of nearly 15,000 clones listed, approximately 85% were seen once; the top ten hold roughly 0.9%. Time point here: pre-treatment sample, taken before nivolumab and TIL therapy. This material consisted of blood, taken at baseline. The receptors derive from a person between 25 and 80 years old with non-small cell lung cancer.

The rearrangement joins TRBV7-2 to TRBJ2-3, with TRBD2 matching 7 bases. CDR1 SGHTA and CDR2 FQGNSA come from the germline V gene. CDR3 length equals 16 residues. The V gene end was trimmed by 3 bases and the J gene end by 0 bases; junction bases not matched to a gene: 6. In DNA form, the CDR3 reads TGTGCCAGCAGCTTGGGGGGGGTCACTAGCACAGATACGCAGTATTTT. Protein: CASSLGGVTSTDTQYF.

V is TRBV7-9 and J is TRBJ2-1; possible D gene TRBD2, 5 bases. V was clipped by 5 bases and J by 12 bases, with 23 bases between them. Germline-derived CDR1 and CDR2 are SEHNR and FQNEAQ (reference sequence). CDR3 length: 15 residues. Here the CDR3 DNA reads TGTGCCAGCAGCCACAGCGAGGGAAGGGCCCCGAGGCAGTTCTTC. Protein: CASSHSEGRAPRQFF.

The rearrangement joins TRBV5-1 to TRBJ1-1; 10 positions match TRBD1. Germline V gene sequence: CDR1 SGHRS, CDR2 YFSETQ. The length of the CDR3 is 15 residues. After removal of 4 bases from V and 4 bases from J, the junction contained 7 bases not matched to a gene. The CDR3 loop is CASSRLGQGSTEAFF. The CDR3 DNA is TGCGCCAGCAGCCGTCTGGGACAGGGGAGCACTGAAGCTTTCTTT.

The chain recombines TRBV9 with TRBJ2-1; TRBD2 might be the D (7 bases). The CDR3 spans 16 residues. Trimming left V 0 bases short and J 6 bases short, with 16 bases between. Germline V lookup: CDR1 SGDLS, CDR2 YYNGEE. The CDR3 DNA reads TGTGCCAGCAGCGTAGCGGGGGGCCGGGGGGTCAATGAGCAGTTCTTC. Amino acids: CASSVAGGRGVNEQFF.

In its sample, this clone was seen a few times. The J gene is TRBJ2-2, the V gene TRBV4-2, with TRBD1 matching over 9 bases. The V segment lost 3 bases and the J segment 7 bases; nucleotides outside the gene matches: 6. This CDR3 comprises 15 residues. In germline, CDR1 is LGHNA, CDR2 YNFKEQ. The CDR3 loop is CASSQGDREGGELFF. CDR3 in DNA: TGTGCCAGCAGCCAGGGGGACAGGGAAGGCGGGGAGCTGTTTTTT.

CDR3 protein: CASSLGNWGPQDTEAFF. CDR3 sequence (DNA): TGTGCCAGCAGCTTGGGGAATTGGGGACCACAGGACACTGAAGCTTTCTTT. The rearrangement links TRBV5-4 to TRBJ1-1; tentative D call: TRBD1 (5 bases). CDR3 length: 17 amino acids. Looked up from germline, CDR1 is SGHNT and CDR2 is YYREEE (reference sequence). V dropped 0 bases and J dropped 3 bases, with 18 bases sitting between them.

The chain carries TRBV7-9 and TRBJ2-2; 7 bases agree with TRBD1. Germline V gene lookup returns CDR1 SEHNR and CDR2 FQNEAQ (reference sequence). The length of the CDR3 is 15 residues. J was trimmed by 1 base and V by 5 bases; bases with no gene match: 4. As DNA, the CDR3 is TGTGCCAGCAGCGCCCGGACAGGGAACACCGGGGAGCTGTTTTTT. Its translation is CASSARTGNTGELFF.

The gene calls are TRBV15 and TRBJ2-2; D remains ambiguous. The CDR3 length is 12 residues. V lost 5 bases and J lost 3, with 4 bases in between. Germline CDR1 LNHNV, CDR2 YYDKDF (reference sequence). CDR3 sequence (DNA): TGTGCCACCAGCCAATACACCGGGGAGCTGTTTTTT. This sequence encodes CATSQYTGELFF. The whole variable domain, remainder taken from reference TRBV15 and TRBJ2-2, is DAMVIQNPRYQVTQFGKPVTLSCSQTLNHNVMYWYQQKSSQAPKLLFHYYDKDFNNEADTPDNFQSRRPNTSFCFLDIRSPGLGDTAMYLCATSQYTGELFFGEGSRLTVL.